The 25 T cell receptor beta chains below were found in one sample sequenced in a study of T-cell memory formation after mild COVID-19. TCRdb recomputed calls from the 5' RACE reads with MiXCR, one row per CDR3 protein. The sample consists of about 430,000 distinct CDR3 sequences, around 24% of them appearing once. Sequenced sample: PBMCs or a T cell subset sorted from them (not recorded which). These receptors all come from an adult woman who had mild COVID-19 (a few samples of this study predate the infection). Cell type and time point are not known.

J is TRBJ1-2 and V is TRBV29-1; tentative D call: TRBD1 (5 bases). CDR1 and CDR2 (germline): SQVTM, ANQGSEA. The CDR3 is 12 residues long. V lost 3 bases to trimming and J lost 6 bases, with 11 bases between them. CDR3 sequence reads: CSVDASGDGYTF. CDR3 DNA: TGCAGCGTTGATGCTTCGGGGGATGGCTACACCTTC.

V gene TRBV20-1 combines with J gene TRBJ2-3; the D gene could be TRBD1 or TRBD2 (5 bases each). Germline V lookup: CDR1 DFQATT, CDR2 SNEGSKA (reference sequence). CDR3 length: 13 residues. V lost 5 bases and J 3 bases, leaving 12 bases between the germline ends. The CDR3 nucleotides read TGCAGTGCTGGGACCTATGGGACAGATACGCAGTATTTT. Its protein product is CSAGTYGTDTQYF.

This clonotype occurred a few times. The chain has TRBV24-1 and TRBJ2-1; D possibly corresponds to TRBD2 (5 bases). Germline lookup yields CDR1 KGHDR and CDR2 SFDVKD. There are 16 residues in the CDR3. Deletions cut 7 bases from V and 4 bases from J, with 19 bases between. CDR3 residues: CATSRGGLAPYNEQFF. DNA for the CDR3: TGTGCCACCAGCAGAGGTGGCCTAGCCCCATACAATGAGCAGTTCTTC.

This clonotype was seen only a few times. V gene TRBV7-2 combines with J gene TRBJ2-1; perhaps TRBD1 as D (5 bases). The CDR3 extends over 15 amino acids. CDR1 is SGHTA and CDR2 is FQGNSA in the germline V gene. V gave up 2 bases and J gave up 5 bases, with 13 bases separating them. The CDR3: CASSLRRGRDNEQFF. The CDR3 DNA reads TGTGCCAGCAGCTTACGTCGAGGCAGGGACAATGAGCAGTTCTTC.

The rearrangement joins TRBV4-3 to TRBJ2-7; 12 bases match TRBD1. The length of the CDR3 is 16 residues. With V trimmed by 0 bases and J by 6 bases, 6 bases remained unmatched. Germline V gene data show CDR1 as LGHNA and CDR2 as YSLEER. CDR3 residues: CASSQDPGQGASEQYF. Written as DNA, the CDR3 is TGCGCCAGCAGCCAAGACCCGGGACAGGGGGCCTCCGAGCAGTACTTC.

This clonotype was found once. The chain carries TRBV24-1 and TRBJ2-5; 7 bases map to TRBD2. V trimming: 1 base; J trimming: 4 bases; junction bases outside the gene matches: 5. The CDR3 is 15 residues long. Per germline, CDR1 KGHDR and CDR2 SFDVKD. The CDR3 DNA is TGTGCCACCAGTGATTTAGGCGCGGGAGCAGAGACCCAGTACTTC. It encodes CATSDLGAGAETQYF.

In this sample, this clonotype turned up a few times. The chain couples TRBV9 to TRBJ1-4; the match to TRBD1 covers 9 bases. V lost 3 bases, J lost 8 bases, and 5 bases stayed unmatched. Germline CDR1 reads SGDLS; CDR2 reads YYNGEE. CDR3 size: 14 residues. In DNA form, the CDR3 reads TGTGCCAGCAGCGGGGGACAGGGTTACGAAAAACTGTTTTTT. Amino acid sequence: CASSGGQGYEKLFF. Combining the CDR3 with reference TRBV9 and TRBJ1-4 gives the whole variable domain DSGVTQTPKHLITATGQRVTLRCSPRSGDLSVYWYQQSLDQGLQFLIQYYNGEERAKGNILERFSAQQFPDLHSELNLSSLELGDSALYFCASSGGQGYEKLFFGSGTQLSVL.

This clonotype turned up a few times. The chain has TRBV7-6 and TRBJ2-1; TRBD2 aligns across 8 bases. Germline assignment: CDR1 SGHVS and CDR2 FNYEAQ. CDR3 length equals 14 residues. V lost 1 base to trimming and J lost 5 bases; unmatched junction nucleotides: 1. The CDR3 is CASSLGLANNEQFF. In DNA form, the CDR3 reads TGTGCCAGCAGCTTAGGACTAGCGAACAATGAGCAGTTCTTC. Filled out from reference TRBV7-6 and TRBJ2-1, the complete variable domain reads GAGVSQSPRYKVTKRGQDVALRCDPISGHVSLYWYRQALGQGPEFLTYFNYEAQQDKSGLPNDRFSAERPEGSISTLTIQRTEQRDSAMYRCASSLGLANNEQFFGPGTRLTVL.

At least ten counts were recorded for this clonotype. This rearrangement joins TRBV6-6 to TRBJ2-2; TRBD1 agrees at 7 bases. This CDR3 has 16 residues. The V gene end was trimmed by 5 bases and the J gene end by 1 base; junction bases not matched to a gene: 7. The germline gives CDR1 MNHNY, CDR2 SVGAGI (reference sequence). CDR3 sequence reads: CASSAGQEMNTGELFF. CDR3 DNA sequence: TGTGCCAGCAGTGCTGGACAGGAGATGAACACCGGGGAGCTGTTTTTT.

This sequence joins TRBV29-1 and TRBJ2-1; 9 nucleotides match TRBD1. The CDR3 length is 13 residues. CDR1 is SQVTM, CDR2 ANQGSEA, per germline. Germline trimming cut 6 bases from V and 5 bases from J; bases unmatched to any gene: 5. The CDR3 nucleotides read TGCAGCGTCGTGGACAGGGGCCACAATGAGCAGTTCTTC. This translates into CSVVDRGHNEQFF.

The CDR3 nucleotides are TGTGCCAGCAGCCCCGCTTGGGGGACTGGCCATGAGCAGTTCTTC. Its translation: CASSPAWGTGHEQFF. The chain carries TRBV11-2 and TRBJ2-1; TRBD2 might be the D (6 bases). The CDR3 spans 15 residues. The V gene's germline CDR1 is SGHAT and CDR2 FQNNGV. V lost 5 bases, J lost 8 bases, and 19 bases lay in between. Filled out from reference TRBV11-2 and TRBJ2-1, the complete variable domain reads EAGVAQSPRYKIIEKRQSVAFWCNPISGHATLYWYQQILGQGPKLLIQFQNNGVVDDSQLPKDRFSAERLKGVDSTLKIQPAKLEDSAVYLCASSPAWGTGHEQFFGPGTRLTVL.

The CDR3, as DNA: TGTGCCAGCAGCCAAGGGAGGACAGGTCGTCTTTCACCCCTCCACTTT. The encoded protein is CASSQGRTGRLSPLHF. V gene TRBV14 combines with J gene TRBJ1-6, with TRBD1 identical over 7 bases. CDR3 length: 16 residues. Germline V gene lookup returns CDR1 SGHDN and CDR2 FVKESK. Germline trimming cut 1 base from V and 9 bases from J; bases unmatched to any gene: 9.

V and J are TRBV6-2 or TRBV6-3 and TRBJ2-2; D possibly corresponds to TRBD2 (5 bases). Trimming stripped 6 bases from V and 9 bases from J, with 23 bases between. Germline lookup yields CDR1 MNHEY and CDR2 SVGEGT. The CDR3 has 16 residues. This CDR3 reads CASSVSLRESHRELFF. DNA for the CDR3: TGTGCCAGCAGCGTGAGCTTGAGGGAGTCCCACCGGGAGCTGTTTTTT.

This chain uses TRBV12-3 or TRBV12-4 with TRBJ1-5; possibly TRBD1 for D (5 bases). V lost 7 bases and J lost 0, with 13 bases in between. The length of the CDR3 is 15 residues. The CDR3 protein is CASTEGRISNQPQHF. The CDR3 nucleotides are TGTGCCAGCACCGAGGGACGGATTAGCAATCAGCCCCAGCATTTT.

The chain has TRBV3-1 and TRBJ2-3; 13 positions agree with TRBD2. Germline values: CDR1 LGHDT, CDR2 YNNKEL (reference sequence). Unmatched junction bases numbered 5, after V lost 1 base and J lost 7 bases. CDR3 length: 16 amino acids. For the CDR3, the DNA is TGTGCCAGCAGCCAAGTTACTAGCGGGGGGGCTAATACGCAGTATTTT. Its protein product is CASSQVTSGGANTQYF.

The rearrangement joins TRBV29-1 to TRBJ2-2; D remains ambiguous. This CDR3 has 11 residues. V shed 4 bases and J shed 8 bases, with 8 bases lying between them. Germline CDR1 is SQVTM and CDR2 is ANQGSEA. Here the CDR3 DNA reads TGCAGCGTTGTAAAGGGAGGGGAGCTGTTTTTT. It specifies CSVVKGGELFF.

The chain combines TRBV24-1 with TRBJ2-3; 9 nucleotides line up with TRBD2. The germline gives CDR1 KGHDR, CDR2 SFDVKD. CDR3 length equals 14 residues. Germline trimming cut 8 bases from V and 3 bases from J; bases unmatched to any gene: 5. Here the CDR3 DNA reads TGTGCCACCAAAGAAGCGGGGGGAACAGATACGCAGTATTTT. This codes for CATKEAGGTDTQYF.

The CDR3 reads CASSLAGRSPLHF. The DNA of the CDR3 is TGCGCCAGCAGCTTGGCGGGTCGTTCTCCCCTCCACTTT. The V call is TRBV5-1, the J call TRBJ1-6; D is ambiguous. This CDR3 has 13 residues. V lost 0 bases and J 13 bases, leaving 11 bases between the germline ends. Germline loops: CDR1 SGHRS, CDR2 YFSETQ. Drawing the rest from reference TRBV5-1 and TRBJ1-6, the complete variable domain is KAGVTQTPRYLIKTRGQQVTLSCSPISGHRSVSWYQQTPGQGLQFLFEYFSETQRNKGNFPGRFSGRQFSNSRSEMNVSTLELGDSALYLCASSLAGRSPLHFGNGTRLTVT.

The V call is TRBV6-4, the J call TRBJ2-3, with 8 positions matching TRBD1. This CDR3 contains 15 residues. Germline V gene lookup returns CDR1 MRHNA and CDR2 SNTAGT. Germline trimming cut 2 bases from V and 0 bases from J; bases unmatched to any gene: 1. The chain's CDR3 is CASSDDRGSTDTQYF. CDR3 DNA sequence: TGTGCCAGCAGTGACGACAGGGGAAGCACAGATACGCAGTATTTT.

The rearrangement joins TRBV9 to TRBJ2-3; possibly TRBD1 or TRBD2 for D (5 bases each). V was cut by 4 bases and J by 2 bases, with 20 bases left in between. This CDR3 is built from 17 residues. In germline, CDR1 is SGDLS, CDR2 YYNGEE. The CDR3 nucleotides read TGTGCCAGCAGCCCCGCATGGGGGACCACGCCCACAGATACGCAGTATTTT. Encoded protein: CASSPAWGTTPTDTQYF.

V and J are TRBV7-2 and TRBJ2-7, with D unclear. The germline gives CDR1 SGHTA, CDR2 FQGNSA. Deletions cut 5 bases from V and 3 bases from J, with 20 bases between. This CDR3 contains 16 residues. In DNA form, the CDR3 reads TGTGCCAGCAGCGGCGAAAGGTCTGGATTTTACTACGAGCAGTACTTC. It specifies CASSGERSGFYYEQYF.

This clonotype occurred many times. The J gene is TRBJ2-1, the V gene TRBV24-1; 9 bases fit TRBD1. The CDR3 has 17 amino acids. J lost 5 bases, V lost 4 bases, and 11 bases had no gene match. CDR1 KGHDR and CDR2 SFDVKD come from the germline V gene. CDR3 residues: CATSDFSDRDRDNEQFF. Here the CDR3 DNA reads TGTGCCACCAGTGACTTTTCGGACCGGGACAGGGACAATGAGCAGTTCTTC.

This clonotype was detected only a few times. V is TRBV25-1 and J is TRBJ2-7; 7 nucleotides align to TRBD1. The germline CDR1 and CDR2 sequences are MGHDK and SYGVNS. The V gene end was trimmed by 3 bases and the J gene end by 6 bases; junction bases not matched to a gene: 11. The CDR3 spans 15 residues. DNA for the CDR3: TGTGCCAGCAGTGAGGGAGATCAGGGGGTAAGCGAGCAGTACTTC. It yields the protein CASSEGDQGVSEQYF.

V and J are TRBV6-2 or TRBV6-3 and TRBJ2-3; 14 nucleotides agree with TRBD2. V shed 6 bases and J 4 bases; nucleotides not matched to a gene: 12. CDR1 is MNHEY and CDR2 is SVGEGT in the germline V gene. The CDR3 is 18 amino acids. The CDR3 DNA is TGTGCCAGCAGCCCCGACCCGGGACTAGCGGGAGAGGCAGATACGCAGTATTTT. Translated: CASSPDPGLAGEADTQYF.

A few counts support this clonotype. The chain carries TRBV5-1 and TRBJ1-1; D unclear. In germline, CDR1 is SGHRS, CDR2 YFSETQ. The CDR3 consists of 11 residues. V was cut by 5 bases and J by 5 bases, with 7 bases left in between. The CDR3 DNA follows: TGCGCCAGCAGATCCGATACTGAAGCTTTCTTT. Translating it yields CASRSDTEAFF.